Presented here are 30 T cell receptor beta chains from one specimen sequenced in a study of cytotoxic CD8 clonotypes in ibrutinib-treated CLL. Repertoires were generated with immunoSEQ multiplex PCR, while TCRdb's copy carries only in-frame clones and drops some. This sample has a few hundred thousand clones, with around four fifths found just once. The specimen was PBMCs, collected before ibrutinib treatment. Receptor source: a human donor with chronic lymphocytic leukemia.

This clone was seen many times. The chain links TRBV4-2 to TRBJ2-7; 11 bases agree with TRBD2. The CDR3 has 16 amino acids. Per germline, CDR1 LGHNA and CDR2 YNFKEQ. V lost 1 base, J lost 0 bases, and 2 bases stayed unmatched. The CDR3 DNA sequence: TGTGCCAGCAGCCAAGTAGCGGGAGGGTCCTCCTACGAGCAGTACTTC. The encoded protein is CASSQVAGGSSYEQYF.

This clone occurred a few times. CDR3 protein: CAWTAGDSNQPQHF. The CDR3, as DNA: TGTGCCTGGACCGCAGGGGATAGCAATCAGCCCCAGCATTTT. The gene calls are TRBV30 and TRBJ1-5, with D perhaps matching TRBD1 (6 bases). The CDR3 has 14 residues. The V gene lost 4 bases and the J gene lost 0 bases, with 10 bases spanning the gap. Germline values: CDR1 GTSNPN, CDR2 SVGIG (reference sequence).

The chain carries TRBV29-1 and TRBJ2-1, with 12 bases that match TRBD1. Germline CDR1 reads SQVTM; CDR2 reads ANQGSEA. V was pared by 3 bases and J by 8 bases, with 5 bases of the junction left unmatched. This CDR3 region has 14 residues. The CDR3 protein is CSVESGTGGDEQFF. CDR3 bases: TGCAGCGTTGAGTCCGGGACAGGGGGCGATGAGCAGTTCTTC.

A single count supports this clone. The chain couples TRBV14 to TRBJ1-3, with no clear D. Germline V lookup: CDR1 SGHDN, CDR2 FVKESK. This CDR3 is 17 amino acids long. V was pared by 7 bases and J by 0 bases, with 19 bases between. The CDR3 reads CASTPVGVPTSGNTIYF. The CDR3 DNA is TGTGCCAGCACCCCGGTTGGGGTCCCAACCTCTGGAAACACCATATATTTT.

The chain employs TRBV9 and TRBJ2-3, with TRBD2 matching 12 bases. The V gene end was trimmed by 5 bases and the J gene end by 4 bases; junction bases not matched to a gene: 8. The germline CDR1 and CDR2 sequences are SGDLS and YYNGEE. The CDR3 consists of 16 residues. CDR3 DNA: TGTGCCAGCAGTTCGACTAGCGGGAGTATCGCAGATACGCAGTATTTT. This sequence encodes CASSSTSGSIADTQYF.

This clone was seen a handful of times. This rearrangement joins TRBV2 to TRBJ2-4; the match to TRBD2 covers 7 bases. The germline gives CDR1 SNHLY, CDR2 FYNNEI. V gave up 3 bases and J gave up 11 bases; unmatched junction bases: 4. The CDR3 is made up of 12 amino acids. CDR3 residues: CASSDSAGVQYF. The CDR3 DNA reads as TGTGCCAGCAGTGATTCGGCGGGAGTTCAGTACTTC.

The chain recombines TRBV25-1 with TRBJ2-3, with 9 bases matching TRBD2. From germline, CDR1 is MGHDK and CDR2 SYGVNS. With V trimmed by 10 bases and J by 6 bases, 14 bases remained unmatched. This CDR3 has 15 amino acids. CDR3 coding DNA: TGTGCCACCGCACTAGCGGGCGGTCCGGCGGATACGCAGTATTTT. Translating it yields CATALAGGPADTQYF.

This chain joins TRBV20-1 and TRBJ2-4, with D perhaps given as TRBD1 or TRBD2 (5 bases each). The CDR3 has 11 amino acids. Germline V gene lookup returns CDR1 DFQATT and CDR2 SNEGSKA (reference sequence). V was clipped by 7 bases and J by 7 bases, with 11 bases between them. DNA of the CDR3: TGCAGTGGTCGGGACGTGAACATTCAGTACTTC. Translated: CSGRDVNIQYF.

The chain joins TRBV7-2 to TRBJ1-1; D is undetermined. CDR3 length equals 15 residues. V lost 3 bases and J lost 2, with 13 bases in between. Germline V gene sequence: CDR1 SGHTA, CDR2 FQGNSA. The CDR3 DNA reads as TGTGCCAGCAGCTTGTCGGCGAGAGGCAACACTGAAGCTTTCTTT. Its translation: CASSLSARGNTEAFF.

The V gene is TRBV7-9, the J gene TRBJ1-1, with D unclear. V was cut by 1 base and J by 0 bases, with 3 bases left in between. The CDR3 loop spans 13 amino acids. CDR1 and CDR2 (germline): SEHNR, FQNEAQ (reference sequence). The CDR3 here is CASSLVLNTEAFF. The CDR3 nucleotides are TGTGCCAGCAGCTTAGTCTTGAACACTGAAGCTTTCTTT.

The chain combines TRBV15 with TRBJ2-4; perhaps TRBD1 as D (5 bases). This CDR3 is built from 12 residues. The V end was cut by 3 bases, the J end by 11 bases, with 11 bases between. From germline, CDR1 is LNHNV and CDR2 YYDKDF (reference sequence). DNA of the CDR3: TGTGCCACCAGCAGCAGGGAAAATTTTCAGTACTTC. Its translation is CATSSRENFQYF.

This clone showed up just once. The DNA for the CDR3 is TGTGCCAGCAGTTACAGTTCGGATTCTGGAAACACCATATATTTT. Translation: CASSYSSDSGNTIYF. The V gene is TRBV6-5, the J gene TRBJ1-3; unclear D gene. Germline lookup yields CDR1 MNHEY and CDR2 SVGAGI. This CDR3 contains 15 residues. V dropped 2 bases and J dropped 1 base, with 9 bases sitting between them.

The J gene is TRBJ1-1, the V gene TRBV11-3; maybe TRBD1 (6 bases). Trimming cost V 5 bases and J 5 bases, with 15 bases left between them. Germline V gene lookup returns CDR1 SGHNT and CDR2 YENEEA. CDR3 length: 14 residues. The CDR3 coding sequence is TGTGCCAGCAGCAAGGGGGGGCCGGGTACTGAAGCTTTCTTT. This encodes CASSKGGPGTEAFF.

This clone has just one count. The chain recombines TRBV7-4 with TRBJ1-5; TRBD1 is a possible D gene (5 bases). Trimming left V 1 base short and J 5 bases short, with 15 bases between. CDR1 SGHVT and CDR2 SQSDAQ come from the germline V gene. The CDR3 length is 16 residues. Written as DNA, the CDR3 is TGTGCCAGCAGCTTAGAAGGGACCCCCCCGGATCAGCCCCAGCATTTT. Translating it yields CASSLEGTPPDQPQHF.

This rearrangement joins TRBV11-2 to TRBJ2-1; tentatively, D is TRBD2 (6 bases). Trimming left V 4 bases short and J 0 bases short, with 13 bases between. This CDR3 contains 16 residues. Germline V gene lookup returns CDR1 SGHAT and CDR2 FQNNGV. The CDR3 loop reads CASSSPRGSSYNEQFF. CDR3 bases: TGTGCCAGCAGCTCCCCCCGGGGGAGCTCCTACAATGAGCAGTTCTTC. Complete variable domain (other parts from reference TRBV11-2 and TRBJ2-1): EAGVAQSPRYKIIEKRQSVAFWCNPISGHATLYWYQQILGQGPKLLIQFQNNGVVDDSQLPKDRFSAERLKGVDSTLKIQPAKLEDSAVYLCASSSPRGSSYNEQFFGPGTRLTVL.

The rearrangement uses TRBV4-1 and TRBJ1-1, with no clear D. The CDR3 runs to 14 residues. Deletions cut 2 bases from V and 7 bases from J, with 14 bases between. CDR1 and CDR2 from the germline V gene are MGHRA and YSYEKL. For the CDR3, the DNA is TGCGCCAGCAGCCAAAACTCCTTGGCCATTGAAGCTTTCTTT. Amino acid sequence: CASSQNSLAIEAFF.

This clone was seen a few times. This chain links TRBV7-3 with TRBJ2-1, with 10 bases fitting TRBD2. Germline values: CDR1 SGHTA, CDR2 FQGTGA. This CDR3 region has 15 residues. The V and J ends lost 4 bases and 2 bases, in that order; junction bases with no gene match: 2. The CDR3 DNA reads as TGTGCCAGCAGCTCTAGCGGGAGACCCTACAATGAGCAGTTCTTC. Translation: CASSSSGRPYNEQFF.

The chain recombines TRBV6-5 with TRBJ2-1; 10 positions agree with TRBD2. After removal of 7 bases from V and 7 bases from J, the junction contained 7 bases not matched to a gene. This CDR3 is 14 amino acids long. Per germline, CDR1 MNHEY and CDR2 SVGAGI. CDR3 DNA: TGTGCCAGCAAACCGGGACTAGCGAGAAATGAGCAGTTCTTC. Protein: CASKPGLARNEQFF.

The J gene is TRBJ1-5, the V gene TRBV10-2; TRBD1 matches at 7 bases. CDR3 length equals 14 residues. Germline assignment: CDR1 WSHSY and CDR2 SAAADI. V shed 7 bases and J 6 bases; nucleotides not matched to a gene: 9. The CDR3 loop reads CASKAGGMGQPQHF. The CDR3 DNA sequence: TGCGCCAGCAAGGCAGGGGGAATGGGTCAGCCCCAGCATTTT.

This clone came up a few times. As DNA, the CDR3 is TGTGCCAGCAGCCGACCCGGACAGGGTGCCCACAATGAGCAGTTCTTC. This translates into CASSRPGQGAHNEQFF. This sequence joins TRBV4-2 and TRBJ2-1; TRBD1 matches at 8 bases. This CDR3 is built from 16 residues. The V gene end was trimmed by 4 bases and the J gene end by 5 bases; junction bases not matched to a gene: 10. From germline, CDR1 is LGHNA and CDR2 YNFKEQ.

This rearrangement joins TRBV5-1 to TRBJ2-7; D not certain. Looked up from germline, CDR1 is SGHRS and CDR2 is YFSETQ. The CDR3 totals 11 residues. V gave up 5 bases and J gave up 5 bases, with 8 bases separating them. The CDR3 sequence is CASRAAHEQYF. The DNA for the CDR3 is TGCGCCAGCAGGGCTGCTCACGAGCAGTACTTC. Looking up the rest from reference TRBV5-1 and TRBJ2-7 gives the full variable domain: KAGVTQTPRYLIKTRGQQVTLSCSPISGHRSVSWYQQTPGQGLQFLFEYFSETQRNKGNFPGRFSGRQFSNSRSEMNVSTLELGDSALYLCASRAAHEQYFGPGTRLTVT.

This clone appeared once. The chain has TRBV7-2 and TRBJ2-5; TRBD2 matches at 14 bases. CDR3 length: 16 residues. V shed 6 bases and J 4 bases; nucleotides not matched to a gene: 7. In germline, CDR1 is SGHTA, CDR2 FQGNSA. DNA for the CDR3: TGTGCCAGCAGGCGACTAGCGGGAGGGGAAGGAGAGACCCAGTACTTC. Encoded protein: CASRRLAGGEGETQYF.

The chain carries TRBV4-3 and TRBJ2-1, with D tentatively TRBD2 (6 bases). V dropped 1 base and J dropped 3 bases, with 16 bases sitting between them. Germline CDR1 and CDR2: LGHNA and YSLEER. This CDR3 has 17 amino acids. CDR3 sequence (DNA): TGCGCCAGCAGCCAAGCTATCTTCTCCGGGGGCTACAATGAGCAGTTCTTC. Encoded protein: CASSQAIFSGGYNEQFF.

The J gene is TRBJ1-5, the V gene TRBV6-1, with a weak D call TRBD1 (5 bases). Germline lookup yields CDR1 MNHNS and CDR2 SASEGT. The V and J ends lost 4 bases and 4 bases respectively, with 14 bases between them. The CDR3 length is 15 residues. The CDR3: CASSAGRVRNQPQHF. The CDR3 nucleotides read TGTGCCAGCAGTGCGGGCAGGGTTCGAAATCAGCCCCAGCATTTT.

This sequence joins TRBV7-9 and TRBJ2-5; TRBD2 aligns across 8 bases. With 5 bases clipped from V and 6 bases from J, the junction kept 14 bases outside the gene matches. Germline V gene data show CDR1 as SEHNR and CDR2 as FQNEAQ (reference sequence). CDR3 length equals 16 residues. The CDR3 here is CASSRSPGGLAQTQYF. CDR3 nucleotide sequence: TGTGCCAGCAGCCGCAGTCCGGGAGGACTAGCCCAGACCCAGTACTTC.

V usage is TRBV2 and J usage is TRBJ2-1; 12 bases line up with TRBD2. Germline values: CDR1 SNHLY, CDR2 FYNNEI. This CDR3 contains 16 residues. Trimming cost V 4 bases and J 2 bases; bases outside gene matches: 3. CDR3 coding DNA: TGTGCCAGCAGTGCGACTAGCGGGGGTGCCTACAATGAGCAGTTCTTC. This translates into CASSATSGGAYNEQFF. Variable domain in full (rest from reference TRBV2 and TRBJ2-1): EPEVTQTPSHQVTQMGQEVILRCVPISNHLYFYWYRQILGQKVEFLVSFYNNEISEKSEIFDDQFSVERPDGSNFTLKIRSTKLEDSAMYFCASSATSGGAYNEQFFGPGTRLTVL.

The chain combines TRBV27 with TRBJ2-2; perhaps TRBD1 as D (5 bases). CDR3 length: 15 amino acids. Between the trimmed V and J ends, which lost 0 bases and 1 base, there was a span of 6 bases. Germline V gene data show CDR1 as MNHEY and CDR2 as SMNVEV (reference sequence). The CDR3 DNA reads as TGTGCCAGCAGTTTATCAGGGGAGAACACCGGGGAGCTGTTTTTT. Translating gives CASSLSGENTGELFF.

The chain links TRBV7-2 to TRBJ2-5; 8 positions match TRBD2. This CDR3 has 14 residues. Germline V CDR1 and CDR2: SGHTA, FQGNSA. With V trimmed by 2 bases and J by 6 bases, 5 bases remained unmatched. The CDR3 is CASSLRREGQTQYF. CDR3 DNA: TGTGCCAGCAGCTTACGTCGGGAGGGTCAGACCCAGTACTTC.

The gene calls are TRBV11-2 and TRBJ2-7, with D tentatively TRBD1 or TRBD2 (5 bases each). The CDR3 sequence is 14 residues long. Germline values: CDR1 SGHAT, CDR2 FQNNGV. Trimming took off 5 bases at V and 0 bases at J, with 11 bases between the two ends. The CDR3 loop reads CASSHGTVSYEQYF. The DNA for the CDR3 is TGTGCCAGCAGCCACGGGACGGTCTCCTACGAGCAGTACTTC.

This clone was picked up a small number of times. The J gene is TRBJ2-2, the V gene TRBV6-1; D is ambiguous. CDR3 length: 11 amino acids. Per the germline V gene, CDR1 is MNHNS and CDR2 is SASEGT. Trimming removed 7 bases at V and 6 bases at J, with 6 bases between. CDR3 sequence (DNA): TGTGCCAGCACGGCCCCCGGGGAGCTGTTTTTT. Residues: CASTAPGELFF.